This T cell receptor (beta chain) stems from a study of cytomegalovirus exposure and HLA in healthy donors. For the study at large: HLA-typed donors were the source of about 81 million unique TCRs held in an early data release. Study-wide results and limits: When presence/absence was analysed, sequencing depth was taken to be roughly uniform across donors. Later analysis revealed greater clonal expansion in HLA-associated TCR beta chains than in equally common others.

Per the germline V gene, CDR1 is SNHLY and CDR2 is FYNNEI. The ends were cut back, 4 bases at V and 5 bases at J, with 11 bases in the middle. This CDR3 region has 13 residues. Healthy donors of bone marrow made up the group. A multiplex PCR was run with 60 Vbeta primers and 13 Jbeta primers. Sequenced by immunoSEQ multiplex PCR; TCRdb stores in-frame clones only, minus some. Counted here are about 170,000 clones, roughly 77% occurring once; the ten biggest clones make up 1%. As to this clone: Its antigen is as yet unknown.

The sequenced material came from PBMCs. This TCR came from a woman aged 50 to 65 in good health and CMV-seropositive. This chain joins TRBV2 and TRBJ2-5; D call uncertain. Here the CDR3 reads CASSGPGKETQYF. CDR3 nucleotides: TGTGCCAGCAGTGGTCCGGGTAAGGAGACCCAGTACTTC.